The clone carrying this TCR beta chain was detected ten times or more. As yet, its antigen is unknown. For TCRbeta, the library was prepared with unique molecular identifiers. Via MiXCR, TCRdb re-called the PCR reads, giving one row per CDR3 protein. Of 700,000 or so distinct CDR3 sequences listed, around 12% were seen once; the top ten hold around 0.76%. This entry belongs to a study of T-cell reconstitution after alpha-beta-depleted transplantation in children. Germline loops: CDR1 ENHRY, CDR2 SYGVKD. Trimming pared 0 bases from V and 0 bases from J, leaving 12 bases between. This CDR3 has 18 residues. Notes on the study in general: At around two months after transplant, the alpha-beta T cells were reportedly derived from several hundred expanded clones that came from non-depleted graft cells.

The specimen was PBMCs, collected before TCRalphabeta/CD19-depleted stem cell transplant. The V call is TRBV10-3, the J call TRBJ2-6; D may be TRBD1 (5 bases). The TCR comes from a girl aged 2-10 years with congenital amegakaryocytic thrombocytopenia, due to receive a stem cell transplant. The CDR3 loop reads CAISESPIQVSGANVLTF. The DNA of the CDR3 is TGTGCCATCAGTGAGTCACCAATACAGGTCTCTGGGGCCAACGTCCTGACTTTC.